The 14 T cell receptor beta chains below were found in one sample sequenced in a study of blood T cell repertoires in COVID-19. Sequencing was performed with immunoSEQ multiplex PCR; in TCRdb, only in-frame clones are kept and a portion is missing. This table has roughly 400,000 clones, roughly 88% appearing once. Input material: PBMCs or T cells enriched from blood (not recorded which). The source of these receptors is a man between 18 and 35 years old who had recovered from COVID-19.

The J gene is TRBJ1-2, the V gene TRBV5-6; TRBD1 is a possible D gene (5 bases). Deletions cut 0 bases from V and 6 bases from J, with 15 bases between. This CDR3 has 15 residues. CDR1 and CDR2 from the germline V gene are SGHDT and YYEEEE. The CDR3 nucleotides read TGTGCCAGCAGCTTGGCGGAGACGGGGGAAAATGGCTACACCTTC. Its protein is CASSLAETGENGYTF.

V gene TRBV6-5 combines with J gene TRBJ1-4; no definite D call. Per germline, CDR1 MNHEY and CDR2 SVGAGI. Trimming took off 4 bases at V and 11 bases at J, with 14 bases between the two ends. This CDR3 has 13 residues. CDR3 DNA: TGTGCCAGCAGTTCCAGCCGACCCGGGAAACTGTTTTTT. It translates to CASSSSRPGKLFF.

J is TRBJ1-5 and V is TRBV6-7, with TRBD1 matching over 10 bases. TRBV6-7 is an ORF, and what it does is uncertain. Unmatched junction bases numbered 5, after V lost 2 bases and J lost 7 bases. The CDR3 has 15 amino acids. This chain's CDR3 is CASSYPGTGDQPQHF. CDR3 coding DNA: TGTGCCAGCAGTTACCCCGGGACAGGGGACCAGCCCCAGCATTTT.

This clone was observed a single time. The chain couples TRBV10-3 to TRBJ2-7, with TRBD2 matching over 10 bases. V trimming: 6 bases; J trimming: 2 bases; junction bases outside the gene matches: 4. CDR3 length: 14 amino acids. The germline CDR1 and CDR2 sequences are ENHRY and SYGVKD. The CDR3 sequence is CAISSSGRAYEQYF. The CDR3 bases are TGTGCCATCAGCTCCAGCGGGAGGGCCTACGAGCAGTACTTC.

This chain connects TRBV10-3 to TRBJ1-3; D is uncertain. Trimming removed 10 bases at V and 3 bases at J, with 19 bases between. This CDR3 comprises 15 residues. Looked up from germline, CDR1 is ENHRY and CDR2 is SYGVKD. The CDR3 loop is CATGDSGLGGNTIYF. The CDR3 DNA is TGTGCCACTGGTGATTCTGGACTTGGTGGAAACACCATATATTTT.

In nucleotides, the CDR3 is TGCGCCAGCAGCCCGGGACAGGTAGCTAACTATGGCTACACCTTC. Its protein is CASSPGQVANYGYTF. The genes are TRBV4-1 and TRBJ1-2; 8 nucleotides match TRBD1. The CDR3 is 15 amino acids. Trimming removed 4 bases from V and 0 bases from J; junction bases left unmatched: 4. Germline CDR1 and CDR2: MGHRA and YSYEKL.

V usage is TRBV6-5 and J usage is TRBJ2-5; 12 bases are a match to TRBD2. Germline V gene sequence: CDR1 MNHEY, CDR2 SVGAGI. The CDR3 runs to 15 residues. V was clipped by 6 bases and J by 3 bases; unmatched bases: 5. Here the CDR3 reads CASSKRLAGEETQYF. The CDR3 region has the DNA TGTGCCAGCAGCAAACGACTAGCGGGAGAAGAGACCCAGTACTTC.

This chain joins TRBV19 and TRBJ1-1, with 10 bases identical to TRBD1. V was pared by 6 bases and J by 7 bases, with 5 bases of the junction left unmatched. The CDR3 is 13 residues long. CDR1 is LNHDA and CDR2 is SQIVND in the germline V gene (reference sequence). CDR3 nucleotide sequence: TGTGCCAGTAGGACAGGGGGCGGCGGTGAAGCTTTCTTT. Its translation is CASRTGGGGEAFF.

This clone has just a few counts. The rearrangement links TRBV15 to TRBJ2-1, with D hard to call. CDR3 length: 15 amino acids. Trimming pared 0 bases from V and 4 bases from J, leaving 10 bases between. The V gene's germline CDR1 is LNHNV and CDR2 YYDKDF (reference sequence). The CDR3 here is CATSRDRASYNEQFF. The CDR3 DNA reads as TGTGCCACCAGCAGAGATAGAGCTAGTTACAATGAGCAGTTCTTC.

This clone was counted between two and nine times. The rearrangement uses TRBV29-1 and TRBJ1-2; the D gene is possibly TRBD1 (5 bases). The V end was cut by 7 bases, the J end by 4 bases, with 19 bases between. Germline V CDR1 and CDR2: SQVTM, ANQGSEA. This CDR3 spans 14 amino acids. The CDR3 here is CSAERGGRSYGYTF. In DNA, the CDR3 is TGCAGCGCCGAACGGGGCGGGAGGAGCTATGGCTACACCTTC.

This chain joins TRBV2 and TRBJ1-1; TRBD1 aligns across 10 bases. Germline-derived CDR1 and CDR2 are SNHLY and FYNNEI. The CDR3 extends over 14 amino acids. J was trimmed by 6 bases and V by 6 bases; bases with no gene match: 7. The CDR3 nucleotides are TGTGCCAGCAGGAGGGACAGGGGAGTCTCTGAAGCTTTCTTT. Translated: CASRRDRGVSEAFF.

The sample holds one count of this clone. This chain links TRBV5-4 with TRBJ1-4; 7 positions agree with TRBD1. The CDR3 consists of 18 residues. Per germline, CDR1 SGHNT and CDR2 YYREEE (reference sequence). Losses at the gene ends were 0 bases for V and 1 base for J; bases not matched to a gene: 9. CDR3 DNA: TGTGCCAGCAGCTTGGTCCAGGGGGGTGATGGAACTAATGAAAAACTGTTTTTT. Its translation is CASSLVQGGDGTNEKLFF.

The rearrangement joins TRBV7-8 to TRBJ1-5, with no clear D. The germline V and J ends were trimmed by 5 bases and 1 base, with 9 bases remaining between them. Germline values: CDR1 SGHVS, CDR2 FQNEAQ. The CDR3 totals 14 residues. Here the CDR3 DNA reads TGTGCCAGCAGCCACGACTCCAGCAATCAGCCCCAGCATTTT. Protein: CASSHDSSNQPQHF.

This clone was seen more than once but under ten times. The J gene is TRBJ2-1, the V gene TRBV30; the D gene is possibly TRBD2 (5 bases). Germline assignment: CDR1 GTSNPN and CDR2 SVGIG (reference sequence). The V and J ends lost 7 bases and 0 bases respectively, with 13 bases between them. The CDR3 loop spans 14 amino acids. CDR3: CASSGGSSYNEQFF. The CDR3 DNA follows: TGTGCCTCGAGCGGCGGCAGCTCCTACAATGAGCAGTTCTTC.